The 22 T cell receptor beta chains below were found in one sample sequenced in a study of blood T cells in healthy people across ages (dated by TCRdb to the mid-2010s). The library came from 5' RACE. Sequencing was performed on an Illumina HiSeq 2500. A second PCR of about 7 to 12 cycles was run with a J-beta primer mix and a sample-barcoded 5' primer. TCRdb trimmed public reads at Q25 via fastp, called clones via MiXCR and kept in-frame beta chains. One record per CDR3 amino acid sequence lists the most common genes and DNA. The sample yields some 760,000 distinct CDR3 sequences; around 25% were counted once. The ten most abundant clones make up roughly 3.5% of the sample. These records were also assigned to another study, of T cells of mothers and their children.

Specimen: blood. These receptors were collected from a boy aged 5-17 years in good health.

Only a few counts were recorded for this clonotype. The chain employs TRBV7-2 and TRBJ2-4; no reliable D call. CDR1 and CDR2 (germline): SGHTA, FQGNSA. This CDR3 is 15 amino acids long. The V end lost 5 bases, the J end lost 0 bases, and 11 bases lay between the germline ends. The CDR3 protein is CASSNSAVAKNIQYF. The DNA of the CDR3 is TGTGCCAGCAGCAACAGCGCGGTAGCCAAAAACATTCAGTACTTC.

The chain recombines TRBV7-2 with TRBJ1-4; D not certain. With 1 base removed from V and 0 bases from J, the gap between germline ends came to 12 bases. This CDR3 has 17 residues. CDR1 and CDR2 from the germline V gene are SGHTA and FQGNSA. The CDR3 DNA sequence: TGTGCCAGCAGCTTAGATGGACTTCCTGCAACTAATGAAAAACTGTTTTTT. It codes for CASSLDGLPATNEKLFF.

This clonotype has a handful of counts. V is TRBV20-1 and J is TRBJ2-7; 9 bases match TRBD2. J lost 3 bases, V lost 0 bases, and 12 bases had no gene match. The CDR3 loop spans 17 amino acids. The germline CDR1 and CDR2 sequences are DFQATT and SNEGSKA (reference sequence). CDR3 in amino acids: CSARDPVTSGSYYEQYF. Here the CDR3 DNA reads TGCAGTGCTAGAGATCCTGTGACTAGCGGTTCCTACTACGAGCAGTACTTC.

This clonotype was detected only a few times. The chain employs TRBV7-3 and TRBJ2-3; 8 positions agree with TRBD1. V lost 1 base to trimming and J lost 5 bases; unmatched junction nucleotides: 8. The CDR3 runs 16 residues. Germline CDR1 reads SGHTA; CDR2 reads FQGTGA. The CDR3 loop reads CASSLRAQGAGDTQYF. The CDR3 region has the DNA TGTGCCAGCAGCTTAAGGGCGCAGGGGGCCGGAGATACGCAGTATTTT.

This chain joins TRBV27 and TRBJ2-1, with 10 nucleotides matching TRBD2. The length of the CDR3 is 15 residues. The germline CDR1 and CDR2 sequences are MNHEY and SMNVEV (reference sequence). V shed 6 bases and J 2 bases; nucleotides not matched to a gene: 4. In nucleotides, the CDR3 is TGTGCCAGCAGCCTAGCGGGGGCCACCTACAATGAGCAGTTCTTC. Translated, it gives CASSLAGATYNEQFF.

The chain links TRBV28 to TRBJ2-7; D is unresolved. The CDR3 runs to 12 residues. Germline lookup yields CDR1 MDHEN and CDR2 SYDVKM. The V end was cut by 6 bases, the J end by 0 bases, with 6 bases between. CDR3 protein: CASRENSYEQYF. The CDR3 nucleotides are TGTGCCAGCAGGGAGAACTCCTACGAGCAGTACTTC.

This clonotype turned up a few times. The chain uses TRBV5-1 and TRBJ2-5; TRBD2 matches at 10 bases. This CDR3 spans 16 amino acids. V lost 0 bases and J lost 2; bases outside the gene matches: 4. Germline CDR1 reads SGHRS; CDR2 reads YFSETQ. The CDR3 DNA is TGCGCCAGCAGCTTGGCTGGTAGCGGGGGGCAAGAGACCCAGTACTTC. Protein product: CASSLAGSGGQETQYF.

This rearrangement joins TRBV10-3 to TRBJ2-5; unclear D gene. CDR1 is ENHRY, CDR2 SYGVKD, per germline. This CDR3 has 13 amino acids. The V end lost 2 bases, the J end lost 4 bases, and 8 bases lay between the germline ends. CDR3 region: CAISERARETQYF. The CDR3 nucleotides are TGTGCCATCAGTGAGAGGGCCCGAGAGACCCAGTACTTC.

This clonotype appeared many times. V usage is TRBV29-1 and J usage is TRBJ2-1; no definite D call. Trimming took 1 base from V and 0 from J, leaving 10 bases between them. Germline CDR1 reads SQVTM; CDR2 reads ANQGSEA. CDR3 length: 15 amino acids. In DNA form, the CDR3 reads TGCAGCGTTGAAGGGGCTATGGACTCCTACAATGAGCAGTTCTTC. Translated: CSVEGAMDSYNEQFF.

The V and J genes are TRBV12-3 or TRBV12-4 and TRBJ1-4; D uncertain. V dropped 6 bases and J dropped 0 bases, with 14 bases sitting between them. The CDR3 is 16 residues long. CDR3 nucleotides: TGTGCCAGCAGCTCCCCCCCGGGTGCAACTAATGAAAAACTGTTTTTT. Translation: CASSSPPGATNEKLFF.

The V gene is TRBV5-1, the J gene TRBJ2-5; the D is unclear. The V end lost 0 bases, the J end lost 1 base, and 10 bases lay between the germline ends. The CDR3 length is 15 residues. CDR1 is SGHRS and CDR2 is YFSETQ in the germline V gene. The CDR3 is CASSLGQLVQETQYF. As DNA, the CDR3 is TGCGCCAGCAGCTTGGGTCAGCTAGTCCAAGAGACCCAGTACTTC.

This chain uses TRBV20-1 with TRBJ2-1, with D hard to call. Trimming cost V 3 bases and J 4 bases, with 19 bases left between them. The length of the CDR3 is 16 residues. Germline V gene lookup returns CDR1 DFQATT and CDR2 SNEGSKA (reference sequence). Here the CDR3 reads CSASLTTGPNYNEQFF. CDR3 DNA sequence: TGCAGTGCTAGCCTTACCACCGGGCCTAATTACAATGAGCAGTTCTTC.

This clonotype turned up a few times. The chain uses TRBV5-6 and TRBJ1-4, with 9 bases aligning to TRBD1. J gave up 7 bases and V 2 bases, and 3 bases lay outside the gene matches. CDR3 length: 14 amino acids. The V gene's germline CDR1 is SGHDT and CDR2 YYEEEE. DNA of the CDR3: TGTGCCAGCAGCTTCGGACAGGGGAGTGAAAAACTGTTTTTT. As protein: CASSFGQGSEKLFF. The variable domain in full, completed from reference TRBV5-6 and TRBJ1-4, reads DAGVTQSPTHLIKTRGQQVTLRCSPKSGHDTVSWYQQALGQGPQFIFQYYEEEERQRGNFPDRFSGHQFPNYSSELNVNALLLGDSALYLCASSFGQGSEKLFFGSGTQLSVL.

This clonotype has a count of ten or more. The chain joins TRBV15 to TRBJ2-5, with D hard to call. There are 15 residues in the CDR3. V dropped 0 bases and J dropped 3 bases, with 11 bases sitting between them. Germline V gives CDR1 LNHNV, CDR2 YYDKDF (reference sequence). CDR3 sequence (DNA): TGTGCCACCAGCAGAGATCGAGGAACCAAAGAGACCCAGTACTTC. As protein: CATSRDRGTKETQYF.

Only a few counts were recorded for this clonotype. This rearrangement joins TRBV29-1 to TRBJ2-5; the D is unclear. There are 11 residues in the CDR3. CDR1 is SQVTM and CDR2 is ANQGSEA in the germline V gene. Trimming took off 4 bases at V and 3 bases at J, with 6 bases between the two ends. The CDR3, as DNA: TGCAGCGTTGTTATGGAAGAGACCCAGTACTTC. Protein product: CSVVMEETQYF. The full variable domain, rest sourced from reference TRBV29-1 and TRBJ2-5, is SAVISQKPSRDICQRGTSLTIQCQVDSQVTMMFWYRQQPGQSLTLIATANQGSEATYESGFVIDKFPISRPNLTFSTLTVSNMSPEDSSIYLCSVVMEETQYFGPGTRLLVL.

This clonotype has only a few counts. V gene TRBV29-1 combines with J gene TRBJ2-5; 8 bases agree with TRBD2. J was trimmed by 1 base and V by 4 bases; bases with no gene match: 8. In germline, CDR1 is SQVTM, CDR2 ANQGSEA. The CDR3 has 15 residues. DNA of the CDR3: TGCAGCGTTGGGCCCCTAGCGGGTTCCCAAGAGACCCAGTACTTC. It translates to CSVGPLAGSQETQYF.

The chain joins TRBV19 to TRBJ2-2; no definite D call. Trimming left V 1 base short and J 6 bases short, with 6 bases between. CDR1 and CDR2 (germline): LNHDA, SQIVND (reference sequence). The CDR3 is made up of 13 amino acids. The chain's CDR3 is CASSIVVPGELFF. CDR3 bases: TGTGCCAGTAGTATAGTGGTGCCCGGGGAGCTGTTTTTT.

This clonotype was counted a single time. The chain is built from TRBV9 and TRBJ1-5, with D hard to call. The germline V and J ends were trimmed by 4 bases and 0 bases, with 14 bases remaining between them. Germline lookup yields CDR1 SGDLS and CDR2 YYNGEE. The CDR3 length is 16 residues. The CDR3 region is CASSPRPDNSNQPQHF. The DNA for the CDR3 is TGTGCCAGCAGCCCACGTCCAGACAATAGCAATCAGCCCCAGCATTTT.

The V gene is TRBV21-1, the J gene TRBJ1-2; no check of the table's D call, TRBD1, against the DNA was made. TRBV21-1 is classified as a pseudogene. The CDR3 spans 16 residues. Here the CDR3 reads CASSKTPRGQNYGYTF. For the CDR3, the DNA is TGTGCCAGCAGCAAAACCCCCAGGGGGCAGAACTATGGCTACACCTTC.

The V call is TRBV12-3 or TRBV12-4, the J call TRBJ1-1; 7 bases agree with TRBD1. This CDR3 is 12 amino acids long. Trimming cost V 6 bases and J 6 bases; bases outside gene matches: 4. The DNA of the CDR3 is TGTGCCAGCAGATACGGGACAGCTGAAGCTTTCTTT. Protein product: CASRYGTAEAFF.

The chain uses TRBV27 and TRBJ1-2, with 9 bases lining up with TRBD1. CDR1 is MNHEY, CDR2 SMNVEV, per germline (reference sequence). The CDR3 sequence is 15 residues long. J was trimmed by 4 bases and V by 6 bases; bases with no gene match: 9. CDR3 bases: TGTGCCAGCAGCCCAAGGGGGACAGGGACCTATGGCTACACCTTC. Amino acid sequence: CASSPRGTGTYGYTF.

DNA for the CDR3: TGCGCCAGCAGCTTGGGGGGGATGGACGTAGATGGCTACACCTTC. Translation: CASSLGGMDVDGYTF. This sequence joins TRBV5-1 and TRBJ1-2, with D possibly TRBD1 on 5 matching bases. Trimming took off 0 bases at V and 6 bases at J, with 15 bases between the two ends. This CDR3 contains 15 residues. CDR1 is SGHRS and CDR2 is YFSETQ in the germline V gene.